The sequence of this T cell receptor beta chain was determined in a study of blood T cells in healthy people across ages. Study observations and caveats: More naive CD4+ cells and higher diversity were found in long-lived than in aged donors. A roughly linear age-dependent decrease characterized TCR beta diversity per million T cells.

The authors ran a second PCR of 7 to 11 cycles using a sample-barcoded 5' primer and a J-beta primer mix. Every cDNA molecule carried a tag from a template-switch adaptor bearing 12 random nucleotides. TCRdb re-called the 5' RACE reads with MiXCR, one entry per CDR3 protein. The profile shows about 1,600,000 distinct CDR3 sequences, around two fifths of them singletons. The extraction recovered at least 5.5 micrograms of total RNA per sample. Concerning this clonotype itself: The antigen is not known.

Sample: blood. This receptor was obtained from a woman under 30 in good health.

The CDR3 sequence: CASSTGVTGGSSNQPQHF. CDR3 DNA: TGTGCCAGCAGCACAGGGGTGACAGGGGGGTCGAGCAATCAGCCCCAGCATTTT. The rearrangement joins TRBV27 to TRBJ1-5, with 9 bases fitting TRBD1. The CDR3 extends over 18 amino acids. Germline V gene sequence: CDR1 MNHEY, CDR2 SMNVEV (reference sequence). The J segment lost 1 base and the V segment lost 6 bases, leaving 13 bases of the junction unmatched.